The T cell receptor beta chain described here comes from a study of beta chain features in type 1 diabetes. Study results and limitations: Across patients, naive, central memory and Treg TCRB repertoires exhibited apparently greater similarity than was observed across healthy donors.

V was clipped by 5 bases and J by 4 bases, with 11 bases between them. Germline V gene sequence: CDR1 SEHNR, CDR2 FQNEAQ (reference sequence). This CDR3 is 13 amino acids long. Sequenced material consisted of expressed TCRB transcripts (all of the isolated RNA was reverse transcribed). Libraries were prepared by immunoSEQ multiplex PCR; TCRdb keeps only in-frame clonotypes and omits some of them. Found here are 850,000 to 900,000 clones, 15% to 20% of them singletons; the top ten hold 0.02% to 0.025%. This clone came up a few times. Its antigen is currently unknown. The sequence came from a woman aged 18-29 years in good health. Sample: naive CD4+ T cells from blood. The chain uses TRBV7-9 and TRBJ1-2; D is perhaps TRBD1 (5 bases). CDR3 in amino acids: CASSGRDGYGYTF. Written as DNA, the CDR3 is TGTGCCAGCAGCGGTCGGGACGGCTATGGCTACACCTTC.